A selection of T cell receptor beta chains follows, all from one sample in a study of long-term antiretroviral therapy in people with HIV. The assay was immunoSEQ multiplex PCR, and TCRdb's table has in-frame clones only and misses some. The sample yields tens of thousands of clones, 70% to 90% seen once. The input for sequencing was unsorted PBMCs, taken 0.8 years before starting antiretroviral therapy. These TCRs come from a man aged 18-30 years with HIV. CDR3s include the opening cysteine and the closing phenylalanine or tryptophan. Each record gives: CDR3 protein, V gene.

CASSFGVGDYTEAFF | TRBV5-6
CASKVRWTSNQPQHF | TRBV19
CASSESISRWDEKLFF | TRBV10-2
CASSSLGQGARQPQHF | TRBV21-1
CASRRDTDTQYF | TRBV7-8
CASTPTVPEKLFF | TRBV28
CACLPSAGGADEQYF | TRBV30
CSVEEWRGGGTEAFF | TRBV29-1
CASSSRDRNTGELFF | TRBV7-3
CASRLAGMNYNEQFF | TRBV27
CASSSGQGGSYYEQYF | TRBV18
CASTKDANTGELFF | TRBV13
CASSPMGALQETQYF | TRBV6-5
CASSHPGQGAGELFF | TRBV4-3
CASSAWRPSPTGELFF | TRBV9
CASSPVDMNTEAFF | TRBV5-1
CASSYSGADQPQHF | TRBV6-6
CASSLVAGGGEETQYF | TRBV27
CASKGESFYNEQFF | TRBV6-1
CASGLPYHYGSRSSITQYF | TRBV12-5
CASSLRASDTQYF | TRBV7-2
CASSSQPLVNTGELFF | TRBV7-2